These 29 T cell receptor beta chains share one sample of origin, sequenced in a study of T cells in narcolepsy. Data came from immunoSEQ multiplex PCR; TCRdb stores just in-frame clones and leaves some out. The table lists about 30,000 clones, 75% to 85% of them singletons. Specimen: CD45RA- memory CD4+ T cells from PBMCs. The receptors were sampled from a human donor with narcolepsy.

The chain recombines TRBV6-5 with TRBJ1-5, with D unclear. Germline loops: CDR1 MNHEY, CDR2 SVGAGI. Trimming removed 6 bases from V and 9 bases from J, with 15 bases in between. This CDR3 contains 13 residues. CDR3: CASRGLGRGPQHF. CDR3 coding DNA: TGTGCCAGCAGAGGACTCGGCCGAGGGCCCCAGCATTTT.

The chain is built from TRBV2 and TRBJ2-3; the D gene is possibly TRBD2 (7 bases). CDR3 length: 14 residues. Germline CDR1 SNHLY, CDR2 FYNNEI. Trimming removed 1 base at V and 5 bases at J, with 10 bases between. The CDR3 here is CASSEGGGLDTQYF. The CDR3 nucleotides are TGTGCCAGCAGTGAAGGGGGGGGCCTAGATACGCAGTATTTT.

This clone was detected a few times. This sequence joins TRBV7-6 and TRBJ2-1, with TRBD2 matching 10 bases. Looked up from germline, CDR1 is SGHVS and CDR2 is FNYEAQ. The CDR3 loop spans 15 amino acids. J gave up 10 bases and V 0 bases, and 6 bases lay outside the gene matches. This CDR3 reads CASSLALDSGGEQFF. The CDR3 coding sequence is TGTGCCAGCAGCTTAGCGCTTGATAGCGGGGGGGAGCAGTTCTTC.

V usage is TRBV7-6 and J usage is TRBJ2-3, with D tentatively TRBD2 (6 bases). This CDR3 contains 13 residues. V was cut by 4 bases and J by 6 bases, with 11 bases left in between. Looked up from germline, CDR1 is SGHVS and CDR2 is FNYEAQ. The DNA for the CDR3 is TGTGCCAGCAGCTCTGGGGCGGGGGATACGCAGTATTTT. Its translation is CASSSGAGDTQYF.

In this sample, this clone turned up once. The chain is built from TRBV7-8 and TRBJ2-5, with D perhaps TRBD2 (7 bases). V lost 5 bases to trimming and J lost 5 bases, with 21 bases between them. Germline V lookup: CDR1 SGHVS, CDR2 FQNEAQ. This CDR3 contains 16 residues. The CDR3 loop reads CASSRQPRGAAETQYF. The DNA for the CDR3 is TGTGCCAGCAGCCGTCAACCACGGGGGGCGGCGGAGACCCAGTACTTC.

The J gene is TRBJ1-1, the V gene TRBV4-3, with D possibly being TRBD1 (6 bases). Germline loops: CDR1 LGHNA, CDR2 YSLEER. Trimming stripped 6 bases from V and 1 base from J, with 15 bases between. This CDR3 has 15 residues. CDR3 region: CASSQIGGPNTEAFF. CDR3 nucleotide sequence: TGCGCCAGCAGTCAAATCGGGGGGCCGAACACTGAAGCTTTCTTT.

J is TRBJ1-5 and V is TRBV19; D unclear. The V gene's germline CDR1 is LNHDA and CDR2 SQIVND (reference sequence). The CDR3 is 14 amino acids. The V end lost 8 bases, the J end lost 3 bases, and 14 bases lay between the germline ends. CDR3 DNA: TGTGCCAGTTCGTGGCAGACCTACAATCAGCCCCAGCATTTT. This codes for CASSWQTYNQPQHF.

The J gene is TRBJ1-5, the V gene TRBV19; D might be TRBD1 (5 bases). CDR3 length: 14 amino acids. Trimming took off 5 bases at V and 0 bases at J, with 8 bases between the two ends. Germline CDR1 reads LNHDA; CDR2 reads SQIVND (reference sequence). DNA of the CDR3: TGTGCCAGTAGTTACAGGCATAGCAATCAGCCCCAGCATTTT. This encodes CASSYRHSNQPQHF.

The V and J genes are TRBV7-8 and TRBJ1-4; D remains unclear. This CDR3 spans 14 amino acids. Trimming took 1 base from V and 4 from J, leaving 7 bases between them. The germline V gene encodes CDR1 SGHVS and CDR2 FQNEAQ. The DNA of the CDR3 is TGTGCCAGCAGCTTAGATTTGAGTAATGAAAAACTGTTTTTT. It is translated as CASSLDLSNEKLFF.

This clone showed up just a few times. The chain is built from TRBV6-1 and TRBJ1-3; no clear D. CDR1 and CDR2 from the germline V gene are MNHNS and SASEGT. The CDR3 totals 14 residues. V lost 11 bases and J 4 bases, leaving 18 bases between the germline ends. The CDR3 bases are TGTGCCTGCACGAGGCCGAACTGGGGAAACACCATATATTTT. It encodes CACTRPNWGNTIYF.

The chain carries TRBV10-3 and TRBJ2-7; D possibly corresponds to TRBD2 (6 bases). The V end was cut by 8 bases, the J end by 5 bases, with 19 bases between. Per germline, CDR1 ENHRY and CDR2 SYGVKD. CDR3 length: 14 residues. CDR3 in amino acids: CAIPAGWGINEQYF. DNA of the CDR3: TGTGCCATCCCGGCGGGGTGGGGTATTAACGAGCAGTACTTC.

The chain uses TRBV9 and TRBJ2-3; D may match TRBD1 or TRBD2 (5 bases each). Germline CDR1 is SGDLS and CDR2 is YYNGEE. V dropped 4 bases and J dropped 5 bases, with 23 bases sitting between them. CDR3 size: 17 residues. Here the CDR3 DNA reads TGTGCCAGCAGCATTGGGCAGGGCGGGCTTCTGGGAGATACGCAGTATTTT. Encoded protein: CASSIGQGGLLGDTQYF.

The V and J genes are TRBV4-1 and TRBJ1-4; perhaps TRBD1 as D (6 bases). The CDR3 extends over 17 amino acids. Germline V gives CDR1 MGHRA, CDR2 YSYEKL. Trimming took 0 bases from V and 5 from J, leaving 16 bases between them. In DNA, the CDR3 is TGCGCCAGCAGCCAAGATCACCATGACAGGCAAAATGAAAAACTGTTTTTT. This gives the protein CASSQDHHDRQNEKLFF.

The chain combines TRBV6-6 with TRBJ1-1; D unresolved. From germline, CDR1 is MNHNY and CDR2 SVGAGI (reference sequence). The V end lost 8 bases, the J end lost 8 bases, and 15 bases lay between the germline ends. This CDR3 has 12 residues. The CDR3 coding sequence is TGTGCCAGCGGGTTTCTGACGGGAGAAGCTTTCTTT. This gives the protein CASGFLTGEAFF.

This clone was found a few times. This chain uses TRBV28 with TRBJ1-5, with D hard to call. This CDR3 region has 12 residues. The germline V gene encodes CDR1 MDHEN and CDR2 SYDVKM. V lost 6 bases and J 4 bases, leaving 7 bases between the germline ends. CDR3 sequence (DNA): TGTGCCAGCAGGGTTTTGAATCAGCCCCAGCATTTT. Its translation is CASRVLNQPQHF.

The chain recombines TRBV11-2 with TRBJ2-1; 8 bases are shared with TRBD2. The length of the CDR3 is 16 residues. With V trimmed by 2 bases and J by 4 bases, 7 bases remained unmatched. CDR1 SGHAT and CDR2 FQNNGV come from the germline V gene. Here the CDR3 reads CASSLKSAGGYNEQFF. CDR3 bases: TGTGCCAGCAGCTTAAAGTCGGCGGGAGGATACAATGAGCAGTTCTTC.

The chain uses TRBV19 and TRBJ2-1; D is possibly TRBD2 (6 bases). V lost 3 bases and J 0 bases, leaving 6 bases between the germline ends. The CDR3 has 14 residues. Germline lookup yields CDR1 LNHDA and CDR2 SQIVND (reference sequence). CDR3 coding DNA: TGTGCCAGTAGTATGGGGGGCTCCTACAATGAGCAGTTCTTC. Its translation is CASSMGGSYNEQFF. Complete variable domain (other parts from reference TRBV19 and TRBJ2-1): DGGITQSPKYLFRKEGQNVTLSCEQNLNHDAMYWYRQDPGQGLRLIYYSQIVNDFQKGDIAEGYSVSREKKESFPLTVTSAQKNPTAFYLCASSMGGSYNEQFFGPGTRLTVL.

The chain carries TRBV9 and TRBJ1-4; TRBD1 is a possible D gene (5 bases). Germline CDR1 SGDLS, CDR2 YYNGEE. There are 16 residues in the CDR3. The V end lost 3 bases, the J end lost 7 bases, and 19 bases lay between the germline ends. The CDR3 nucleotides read TGTGCCAGCAGCGCCGGGACTGTTATGGATCGTGAAAAACTGTTTTTT. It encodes CASSAGTVMDREKLFF.

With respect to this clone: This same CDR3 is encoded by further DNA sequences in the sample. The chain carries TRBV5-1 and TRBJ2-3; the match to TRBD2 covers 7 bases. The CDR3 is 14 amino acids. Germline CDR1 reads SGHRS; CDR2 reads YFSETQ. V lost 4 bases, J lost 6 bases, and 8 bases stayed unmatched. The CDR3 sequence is CASSPSGGSDTQYF. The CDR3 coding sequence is TGCGCCAGCAGCCCTAGCGGTGGCTCTGATACGCAGTATTTT.

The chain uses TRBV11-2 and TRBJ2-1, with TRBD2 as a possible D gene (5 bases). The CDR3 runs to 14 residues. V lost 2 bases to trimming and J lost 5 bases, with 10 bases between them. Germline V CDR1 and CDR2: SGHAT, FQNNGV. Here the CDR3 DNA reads TGTGCCAGCAGCTTAAGCGGTTTCGACAATGAGCAGTTCTTC. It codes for CASSLSGFDNEQFF.

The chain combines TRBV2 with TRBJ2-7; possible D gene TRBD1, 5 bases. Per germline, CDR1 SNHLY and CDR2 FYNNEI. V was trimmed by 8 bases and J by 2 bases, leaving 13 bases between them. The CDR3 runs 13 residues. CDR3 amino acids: CASDGRGTYEQYF. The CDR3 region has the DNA TGTGCCAGCGACGGTAGGGGAACCTACGAGCAGTACTTC.

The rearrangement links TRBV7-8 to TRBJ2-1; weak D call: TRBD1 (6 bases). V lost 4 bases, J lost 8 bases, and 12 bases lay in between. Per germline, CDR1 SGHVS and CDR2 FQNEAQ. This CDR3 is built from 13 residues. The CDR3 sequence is CASSYPRGDEQFF. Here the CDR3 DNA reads TGTGCCAGCAGCTACCCCAGGGGTGATGAGCAGTTCTTC. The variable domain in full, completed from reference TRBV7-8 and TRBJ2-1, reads GAGVSQSPRYKVAKRGQDVALRCDPISGHVSLFWYQQALGQGPEFLTYFQNEAQLDKSGLPSDRFFAERPEGSVSTLKIQRTQQEDSAVYLCASSYPRGDEQFFGPGTRLTVL.

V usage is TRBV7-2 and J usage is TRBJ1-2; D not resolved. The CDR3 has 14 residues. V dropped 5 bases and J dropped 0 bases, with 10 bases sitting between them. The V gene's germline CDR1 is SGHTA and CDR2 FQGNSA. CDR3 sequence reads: CASSLFFSNYGYTF. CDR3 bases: TGTGCCAGCAGCCTATTTTTCTCTAACTATGGCTACACCTTC.

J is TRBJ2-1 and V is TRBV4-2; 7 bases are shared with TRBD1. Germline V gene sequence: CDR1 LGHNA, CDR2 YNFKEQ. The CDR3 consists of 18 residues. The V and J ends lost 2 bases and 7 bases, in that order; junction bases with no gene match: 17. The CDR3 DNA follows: TGTGCCAGCAGCCAATTGCAATCGGGGACAGAGATGGGGAATGAGCAGTTCTTC. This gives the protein CASSQLQSGTEMGNEQFF.

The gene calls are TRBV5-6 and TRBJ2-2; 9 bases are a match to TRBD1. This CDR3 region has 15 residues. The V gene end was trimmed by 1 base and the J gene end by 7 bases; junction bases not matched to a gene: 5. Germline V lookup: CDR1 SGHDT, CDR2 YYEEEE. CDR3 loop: CASSLQQGAGGELFF. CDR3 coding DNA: TGTGCCAGCAGCTTGCAACAGGGGGCGGGCGGGGAGCTGTTTTTT.

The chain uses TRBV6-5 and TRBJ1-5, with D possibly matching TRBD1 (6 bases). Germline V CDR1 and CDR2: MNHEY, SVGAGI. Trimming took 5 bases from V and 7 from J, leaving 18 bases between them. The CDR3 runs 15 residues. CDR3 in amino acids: CASSDWNRVGQPQHF. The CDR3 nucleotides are TGTGCCAGCAGTGACTGGAACAGGGTTGGGCAGCCCCAGCATTTT.

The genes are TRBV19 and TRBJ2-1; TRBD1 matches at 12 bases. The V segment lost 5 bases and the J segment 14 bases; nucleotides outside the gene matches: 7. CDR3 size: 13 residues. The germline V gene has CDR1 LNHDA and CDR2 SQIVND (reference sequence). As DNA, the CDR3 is TGTGCCAGTAGTTCCGGGACAGGGGGCGCAGAGTTCTTC. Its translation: CASSSGTGGAEFF.

CDR3 region: CASSYHQVGDYGYTF. Written as DNA, the CDR3 is TGTGCCAGCAGTTACCACCAGGTTGGGGACTATGGCTACACCTTC. V and J are TRBV6-6 and TRBJ1-2; D uncertain. From germline, CDR1 is MNHNY and CDR2 SVGAGI (reference sequence). CDR3 length equals 15 residues. Trimming left V 2 bases short and J 3 bases short, with 13 bases between.

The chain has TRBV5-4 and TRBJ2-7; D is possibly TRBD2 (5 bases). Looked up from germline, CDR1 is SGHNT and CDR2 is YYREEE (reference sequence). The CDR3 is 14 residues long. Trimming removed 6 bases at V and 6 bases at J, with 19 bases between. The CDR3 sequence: CASTPAGLPSEQYF. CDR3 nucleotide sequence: TGTGCCAGCACCCCCGCGGGTCTCCCGTCCGAGCAGTACTTC.